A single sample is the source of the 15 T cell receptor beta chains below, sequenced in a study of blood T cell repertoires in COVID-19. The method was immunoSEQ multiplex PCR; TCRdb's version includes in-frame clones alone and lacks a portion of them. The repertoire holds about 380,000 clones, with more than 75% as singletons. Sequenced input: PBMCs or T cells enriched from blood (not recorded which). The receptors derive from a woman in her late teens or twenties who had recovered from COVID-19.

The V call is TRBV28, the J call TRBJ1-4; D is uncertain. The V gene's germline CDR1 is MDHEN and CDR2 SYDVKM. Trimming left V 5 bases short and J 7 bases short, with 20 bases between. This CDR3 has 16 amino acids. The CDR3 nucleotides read TGTGCCAGCAGTCTCGGGGATGAGACATTGGGTGAAAAACTGTTTTTT. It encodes CASSLGDETLGEKLFF.

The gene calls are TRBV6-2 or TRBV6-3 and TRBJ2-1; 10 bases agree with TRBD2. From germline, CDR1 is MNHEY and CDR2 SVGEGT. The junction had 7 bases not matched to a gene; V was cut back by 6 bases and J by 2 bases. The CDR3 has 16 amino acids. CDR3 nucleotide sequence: TGTGCCAGCAGCCCTAGCGGGGGAGGAACCTACAATGAGCAGTTCTTC. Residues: CASSPSGGGTYNEQFF.

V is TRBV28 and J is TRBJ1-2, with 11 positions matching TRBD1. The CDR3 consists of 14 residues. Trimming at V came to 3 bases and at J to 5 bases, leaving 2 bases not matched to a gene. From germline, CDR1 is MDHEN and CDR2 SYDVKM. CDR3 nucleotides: TGTGCCAGCAGTTTTGGACAGGGGGCATATGGCTACACCTTC. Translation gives CASSFGQGAYGYTF.

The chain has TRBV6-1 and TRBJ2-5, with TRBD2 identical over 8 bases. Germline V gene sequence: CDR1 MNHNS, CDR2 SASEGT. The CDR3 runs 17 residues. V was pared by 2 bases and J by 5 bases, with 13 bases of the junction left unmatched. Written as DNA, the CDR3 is TGTGCCAGCAGTGAAACCGGATGGAGCCAGCGGGGGGAGACCCAGTACTTC. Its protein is CASSETGWSQRGETQYF.

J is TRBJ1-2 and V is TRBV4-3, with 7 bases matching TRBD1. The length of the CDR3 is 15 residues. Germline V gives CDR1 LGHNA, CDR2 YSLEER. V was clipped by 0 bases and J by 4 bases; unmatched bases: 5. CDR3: CASSQDLRGTYGYTF. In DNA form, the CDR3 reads TGCGCCAGCAGCCAAGATCTCAGGGGGACCTATGGCTACACCTTC.

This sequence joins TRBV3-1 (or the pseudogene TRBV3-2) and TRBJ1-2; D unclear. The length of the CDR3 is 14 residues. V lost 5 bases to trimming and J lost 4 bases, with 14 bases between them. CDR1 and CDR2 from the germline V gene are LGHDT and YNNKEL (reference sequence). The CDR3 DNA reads TGTGCCAGCAGCGAAAGCCGCCTGCCCTATGGCTACACCTTC. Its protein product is CASSESRLPYGYTF.

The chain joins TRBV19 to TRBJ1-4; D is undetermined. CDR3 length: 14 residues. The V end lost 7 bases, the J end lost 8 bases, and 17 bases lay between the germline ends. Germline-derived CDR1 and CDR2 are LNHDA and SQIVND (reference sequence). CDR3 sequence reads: CASTPRGLGEKLFF. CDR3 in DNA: TGTGCCAGTACCCCCCGGGGATTGGGAGAAAAACTGTTTTTT.

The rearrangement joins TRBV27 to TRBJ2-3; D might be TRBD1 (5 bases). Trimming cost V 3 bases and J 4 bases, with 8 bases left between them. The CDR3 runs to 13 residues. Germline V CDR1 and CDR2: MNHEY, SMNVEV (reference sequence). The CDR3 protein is CASSFGAPDTQYF. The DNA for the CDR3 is TGTGCCAGCAGTTTTGGGGCGCCAGATACGCAGTATTTT.

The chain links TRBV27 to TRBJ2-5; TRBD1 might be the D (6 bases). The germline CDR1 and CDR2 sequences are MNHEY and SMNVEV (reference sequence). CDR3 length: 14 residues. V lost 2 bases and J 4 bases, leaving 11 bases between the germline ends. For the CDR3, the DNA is TGTGCCAGCAGTTTACTCGGACAGATAGAGACCCAGTACTTC. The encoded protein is CASSLLGQIETQYF.

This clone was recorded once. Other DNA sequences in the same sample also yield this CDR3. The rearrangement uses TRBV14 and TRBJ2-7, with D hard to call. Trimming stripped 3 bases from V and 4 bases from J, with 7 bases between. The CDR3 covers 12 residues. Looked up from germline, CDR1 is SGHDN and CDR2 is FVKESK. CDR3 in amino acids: CASSHGGYEQYF. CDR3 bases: TGTGCCAGCAGCCACGGCGGTTACGAGCAGTACTTC.

CDR3 region: CASYRQQGAAEAFF. Here the CDR3 DNA reads TGTGCCAGCTACAGACAACAGGGGGCGGCTGAAGCTTTCTTT. The genes are TRBV7-9 and TRBJ1-1, with TRBD1 matching over 9 bases. The CDR3 has 14 amino acids. CDR1 and CDR2 (germline): SEHNR, FQNEAQ (reference sequence). V dropped 8 bases and J dropped 6; count of bases not matched to a gene: 10.

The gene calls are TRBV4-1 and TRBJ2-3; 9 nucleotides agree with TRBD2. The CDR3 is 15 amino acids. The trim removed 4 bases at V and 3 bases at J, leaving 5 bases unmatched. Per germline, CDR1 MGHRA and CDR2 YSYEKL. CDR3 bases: TGCGCCAGCAGCCCCCGGAGCGGGGGGACAGATACGCAGTATTTT. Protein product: CASSPRSGGTDTQYF.

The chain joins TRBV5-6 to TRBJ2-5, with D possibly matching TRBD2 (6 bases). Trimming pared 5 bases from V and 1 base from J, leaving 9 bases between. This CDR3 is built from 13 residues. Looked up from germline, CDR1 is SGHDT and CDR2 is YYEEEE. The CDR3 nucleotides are TGTGCCAGCAGGCGGGACTTCCAAGAGACCCAGTACTTC. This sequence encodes CASRRDFQETQYF.

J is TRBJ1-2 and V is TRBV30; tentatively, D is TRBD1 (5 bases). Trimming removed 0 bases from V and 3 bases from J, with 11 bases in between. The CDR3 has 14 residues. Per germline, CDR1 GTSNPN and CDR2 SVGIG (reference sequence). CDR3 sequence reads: CAWSVQGNYYGYTF. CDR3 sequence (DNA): TGTGCCTGGAGTGTCCAGGGAAATTACTATGGCTACACCTTC.

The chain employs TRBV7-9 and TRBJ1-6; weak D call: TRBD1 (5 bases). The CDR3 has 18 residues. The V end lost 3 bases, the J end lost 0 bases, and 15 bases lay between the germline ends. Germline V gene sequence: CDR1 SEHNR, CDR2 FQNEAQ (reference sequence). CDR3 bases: TGTGCCAGCAGCTTTGGGGAGGGGCCGAGCTCCTATAATTCACCCCTCCACTTT. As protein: CASSFGEGPSSYNSPLHF.